Listed here are 15 T cell receptor beta chains from one sample, sequenced in a study of CD8+ T cells in alopecia areata. Reverse transcribed after extraction, RNA yielded cDNA as the sequencing template. Sequencing was performed with immunoSEQ multiplex PCR; in TCRdb, only in-frame clones are kept and a portion is missing. The sample shows 200,000 to 250,000 clones, around three fifths of them seen only once. Regarding treatment: oral pan-JAK inhibitor, 5-10 mg twice daily. The sample consisted of CD4+ T cells sorted from blood, taken at week 4, from a patient treated with tofacitinib. Source of these receptors: a human donor with alopecia areata.

The chain combines TRBV7-2 with TRBJ2-5; no firm D call. This CDR3 spans 12 amino acids. V lost 3 bases and J 5 bases, leaving 7 bases between the germline ends. In germline, CDR1 is SGHTA, CDR2 FQGNSA. The DNA for the CDR3 is TGTGCCAGCAGCTTCTTAAGCGAGACCCAGTACTTC. It translates to CASSFLSETQYF.

The J gene is TRBJ2-3, the V gene TRBV15, with 8 bases lining up with TRBD2. This CDR3 comprises 17 residues. Germline trimming cut 5 bases from V and 11 bases from J; bases unmatched to any gene: 21. CDR1 is LNHNV and CDR2 is YYDKDF in the germline V gene (reference sequence). Here the CDR3 DNA reads TGTGCCACCAGCGGGGTTCCCCGGGGGGGCCCGCCCAGGGAGCAGTATTTT. It is translated as CATSGVPRGGPPREQYF.

This sequence joins TRBV5-8 and TRBJ1-5; D is undetermined. The CDR3 runs to 14 residues. Germline V gene sequence: CDR1 SGHTS, CDR2 YDEGEE. Trimming shortened V by 4 bases and J by 0 bases, and 8 bases separated the two germline ends. The CDR3 here is CASSRTDSNQPQHF. Here the CDR3 DNA reads TGTGCCAGCAGCAGGACGGATAGCAATCAGCCCCAGCATTTT.

This chain uses TRBV15 with TRBJ2-1; 13 bases are shared with TRBD2. CDR3 size: 17 residues. Unmatched junction bases numbered 1, after V lost 1 base and J lost 1 base. Germline V gene data show CDR1 as LNHNV and CDR2 as YYDKDF (reference sequence). The CDR3 DNA follows: TGTGCCACCAGCAGAGGGACTAGCGGGAGTTCCTACAATGAGCAGTTCTTC. Its translation is CATSRGTSGSSYNEQFF.

The chain employs TRBV30 and TRBJ1-5; 7 bases map to TRBD1. Germline V gene lookup returns CDR1 GTSNPN and CDR2 SVGIG (reference sequence). Germline trimming cut 3 bases from V and 7 bases from J; bases unmatched to any gene: 6. This CDR3 contains 13 residues. The CDR3 bases are TGTGCCTGGAGCGAAAGACAGGGCCAGCCCCAGCATTTT. It encodes CAWSERQGQPQHF.

This clone has a handful of counts. The sample contains more than one DNA sequence encoding this CDR3. The chain carries TRBV4-3 and TRBJ1-5; D remains unclear. The CDR3 extends over 13 amino acids. V was shortened by 0 bases and J by 3 bases, with 3 bases between the two germline ends. Germline values: CDR1 LGHNA, CDR2 YSLEER. The CDR3 sequence is CASSQDANQPQHF. DNA of the CDR3: TGCGCCAGCAGCCAAGACGCCAATCAGCCCCAGCATTTT.

The J gene is TRBJ1-2, the V gene TRBV25-1; 7 bases agree with TRBD1. After removal of 4 bases from V and 7 bases from J, the junction contained 9 bases not matched to a gene. The germline V gene has CDR1 MGHDK and CDR2 SYGVNS. CDR3 length: 14 amino acids. CDR3 DNA sequence: TGTGCCAGCAGTGCTCCGGGACAGATGTTTGGCTACACCTTC. Encoded protein: CASSAPGQMFGYTF.

The chain is built from TRBV7-9 and TRBJ1-2, with D unresolved. CDR1 is SEHNR and CDR2 is FQNEAQ in the germline V gene (reference sequence). V lost 2 bases and J 8 bases, leaving 3 bases between the germline ends. CDR3 length: 10 amino acids. CDR3 sequence reads: CASSLSGYTF. CDR3 DNA: TGTGCCAGCAGCTTAAGCGGCTACACCTTC.

This chain connects TRBV7-2 to TRBJ2-3, with D perhaps TRBD1 (6 bases). The germline gives CDR1 SGHTA, CDR2 FQGNSA. The CDR3 consists of 12 residues. Trimming removed 5 bases at V and 8 bases at J, with 11 bases between. DNA for the CDR3: TGTGCCAGCAGCCTACAGGGTGGTACGCAGTATTTT. Translation: CASSLQGGTQYF.

The chain is built from TRBV29-1 and TRBJ1-2, with D perhaps matching TRBD1 (6 bases). This CDR3 region has 12 residues. The germline gives CDR1 SQVTM, CDR2 ANQGSEA. V lost 3 bases and J lost 7, with 12 bases in between. The CDR3 sequence: CSVEGADPGYTF. In DNA form, the CDR3 reads TGCAGCGTTGAGGGGGCGGACCCTGGCTACACCTTC. The full variable domain, completed using reference TRBV29-1 and TRBJ1-2, is SAVISQKPSRDICQRGTSLTIQCQVDSQVTMMFWYRQQPGQSLTLIATANQGSEATYESGFVIDKFPISRPNLTFSTLTVSNMSPEDSSIYLCSVEGADPGYTFGSGTRLTVV.

This clone rates as medium-sized. V gene TRBV5-1 combines with J gene TRBJ2-3; no clear D. The CDR3 runs to 15 residues. Germline values: CDR1 SGHRS, CDR2 YFSETQ. V was clipped by 1 base and J by 4 bases, with 13 bases between them. CDR3 nucleotides: TGCGCCAGCAGCTTGAATGGGGATGGGGCAGATACGCAGTATTTT. The encoded protein is CASSLNGDGADTQYF. Full variable domain (remainder filled in from reference TRBV5-1 and TRBJ2-3): KAGVTQTPRYLIKTRGQQVTLSCSPISGHRSVSWYQQTPGQGLQFLFEYFSETQRNKGNFPGRFSGRQFSNSRSEMNVSTLELGDSALYLCASSLNGDGADTQYFGPGTRLTVL.

The chain joins TRBV30 to TRBJ1-1; no definite D call. Trimming took 5 bases from V and 6 from J, leaving 13 bases between them. The CDR3 is 12 residues long. From germline, CDR1 is GTSNPN and CDR2 SVGIG (reference sequence). CDR3 residues: CAWAPWEAEAFF. CDR3 bases: TGTGCCTGGGCGCCCTGGGAGGCTGAAGCTTTCTTT. Together with reference TRBV30 and TRBJ1-1, the CDR3 gives the full variable domain: SQTIHQWPATLVQPVGSPLSLECTVEGTSNPNLYWYRQAAGRGLQLLFYSVGIGQISSEVPQNLSASRPQDRQFILSSKKLLLSDSGFYLCAWAPWEAEAFFGQGTRLTVV.

The chain is built from TRBV29-1 and TRBJ1-1; D gene unclear. Trimming stripped 7 bases from V and 2 bases from J, with 14 bases between. CDR1 is SQVTM, CDR2 ANQGSEA, per germline. The CDR3 has 13 residues. CDR3 sequence: CSALVQTNTEAFF. CDR3 coding DNA: TGCAGCGCCCTTGTCCAAACAAACACTGAAGCTTTCTTT.

The chain employs TRBV7-8 and TRBJ1-1; D unclear. CDR3 length equals 13 residues. The ends were cut back, 6 bases at V and 4 bases at J, with 12 bases in the middle. Germline V gives CDR1 SGHVS, CDR2 FQNEAQ. CDR3 protein: CASSYYKGTEAFF. Written as DNA, the CDR3 is TGTGCCAGCAGTTACTACAAGGGCACTGAAGCTTTCTTT.

The rearrangement joins TRBV2 to TRBJ1-2, with D possibly being TRBD1 (5 bases). This CDR3 contains 14 residues. V was shortened by 1 base and J by 6 bases, with 12 bases between the two germline ends. The germline V gene encodes CDR1 SNHLY and CDR2 FYNNEI. In nucleotides, the CDR3 is TGTGCCAGCAGTGAAGACGACAGAGGACATGGCTACACCTTC. This encodes CASSEDDRGHGYTF.